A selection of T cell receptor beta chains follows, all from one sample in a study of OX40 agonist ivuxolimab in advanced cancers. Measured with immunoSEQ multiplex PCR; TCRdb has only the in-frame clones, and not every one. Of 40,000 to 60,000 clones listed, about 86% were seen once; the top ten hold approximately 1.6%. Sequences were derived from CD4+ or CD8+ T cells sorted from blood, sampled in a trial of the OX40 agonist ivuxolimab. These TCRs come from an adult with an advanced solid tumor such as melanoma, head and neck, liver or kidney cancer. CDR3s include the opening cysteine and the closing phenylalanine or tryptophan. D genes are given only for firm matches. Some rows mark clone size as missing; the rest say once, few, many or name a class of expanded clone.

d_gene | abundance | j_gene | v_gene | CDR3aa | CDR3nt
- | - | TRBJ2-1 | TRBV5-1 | CASSLGPGTYNEQFF | TGCGCCAGCAGCTTGGGACCAGGGACCTACAATGAGCAGTTCTTC
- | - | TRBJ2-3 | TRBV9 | CASSRGTVETDTQYF | TGTGCCAGCAGCCGAGGGACGGTAGAAACAGATACGCAGTATTTT
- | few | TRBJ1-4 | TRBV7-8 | CASSPYRAATNEKLFF | TGTGCCAGCAGCCCCTATCGGGCAGCAACTAATGAAAAACTGTTTTTT
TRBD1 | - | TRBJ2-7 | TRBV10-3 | CAISEGTGGPKQYF | TGTGCCATCAGTGAGGGGACAGGGGGGCCTAAGCAGTACTTC
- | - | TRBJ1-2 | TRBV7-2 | CASSLRTSPWGYTF | TGTGCCAGCAGCTTAAGAACCTCCCCATGGGGCTACACCTTC
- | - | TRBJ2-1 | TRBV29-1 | CSAGQGGLAAYNEQFF | TGCAGCGCGGGACAGGGGGGACTAGCGGCCTACAATGAGCAGTTCTTC
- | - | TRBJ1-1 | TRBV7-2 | CASSLQQGNTEAFF | TGTGCCAGCAGCTTGCAACAGGGTAACACTGAAGCTTTCTTT
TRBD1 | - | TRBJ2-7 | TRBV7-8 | CASSLDGTDEQYF | TGTGCCAGCAGCTTAGATGGGACAGACGAGCAGTACTTC
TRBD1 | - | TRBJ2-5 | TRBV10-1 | CASSPGDRKETQYF | TGCGCCAGCAGCCCAGGGGACAGAAAAGAGACCCAGTACTTC
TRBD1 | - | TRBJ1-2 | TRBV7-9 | CASSPPDRGYGYTF | TGTGCCAGCAGCCCCCCCGACAGGGGCTATGGCTACACCTTC
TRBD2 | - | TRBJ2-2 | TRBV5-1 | CASSVLAGRSTGELFF | TGCGCCAGCAGCGTCCTAGCGGGAAGGAGTACCGGGGAGCTGTTTTTT
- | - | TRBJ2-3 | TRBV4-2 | CASSPHVSTSTDTQYF | TGTGCCAGCAGCCCCCATGTATCCACTAGCACAGATACGCAGTATTTT
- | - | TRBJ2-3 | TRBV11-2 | CASSLEVAGTQYF | TGTGCCAGCAGCTTAGAGGTGGCAGGTACGCAGTATTTT
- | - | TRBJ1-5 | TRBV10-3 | CATAPSLQALYSNQPQHF | TGTGCCACTGCTCCGTCTTTACAGGCCCTCTATAGCAATCAGCCCCAGCATTTT
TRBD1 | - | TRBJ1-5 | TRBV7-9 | CASNNPPDRGPQPQHF | TGTGCCAGCAACAATCCACCTGACAGGGGGCCCCAGCCCCAGCATTTT